These T cell receptor beta chains were read from a single sample in a study of T cell changes during pregnancy in multiple sclerosis. The table came from immunoSEQ multiplex PCR; TCRdb's copy has only in-frame clones and leaves some out. The data show about 110,000 clones, with roughly 90% seen just once and 1.5% to 2% held by the top ten. The specimen comprised peripheral blood, sampled after pregnancy. The receptors here all came from a female donor with multiple sclerosis, enrolled in a pregnancy study. Each CDR3 is given with its conserved first and last residue. A D gene is named only where the DNA matches it firmly. Only some rows state a clone size, as once, few, many or a class for expanded clones.

>13|TRBV30|TRBJ2-7|TRBD1|-
TGTGCCTGGAGTGTATTGCAGGGGGCCGAGCAGTACTTC
CAWSVLQGAEQYF
>14|TRBV7-9|TRBJ2-7|TRBD2|-
TGTGCCAGCAGCCCGACTAGCGGGTCCTACGAGCAGTACTTC
CASSPTSGSYEQYF
>14|TRBV9|TRBJ1-5|-|-
TGTGCCAGCAGCGTAGGCGGGGGCAATCAGCCCCAGCATTTT
CASSVGGGNQPQHF
>16|TRBV5-1|TRBJ1-3|TRBD1|-
TGCGCCAGCAGCTTGGGACAGGGGGCGACTGGAAACACCATATATTTT
CASSLGQGATGNTIYF
>15|TRBV2|TRBJ1-5|-|-
TGTGCCAGCAGTGAACAGGGTATGGGCAATCAGCCCCAGCATTTT
CASSEQGMGNQPQHF
>15|TRBV7-3|TRBJ2-1|TRBD2|-
TGTGCCAGCAGCTCAGGACTAGCGGTTAACAATGAGCAGTTCTTC
CASSSGLAVNNEQFF
>16|TRBV7-2|TRBJ2-1|TRBD2|-
TGTGCCAGCAGCCTAGAGCTGGGACTAGCGGGAATGGAGCAGTTCTTC
CASSLELGLAGMEQFF
>14|TRBV7-2|TRBJ1-2|-|-
TGTGCCAGCAGCTCCAGTTTGACTAACTATGGCTACACCTTC
CASSSSLTNYGYTF
>15|TRBV4-1|TRBJ1-4|-|-
TGCGCCAGCAGCCCCAGCGGGACACCCGATGAAAAACTGTTTTTT
CASSPSGTPDEKLFF
>13|TRBV29-1|TRBJ1-1|-|once
TGCAGCGTCACTAGGACGGAGAACACTGAAGCTTTCTTT
CSVTRTENTEAFF
>13|TRBV7-2|TRBJ2-7|-|once
TGTGCCAGCAGCTTAAAGCCACGGGTCGAGCAGTACTTC
CASSLKPRVEQYF
>15|TRBV5-4|TRBJ2-7|-|-
TGTGCCAGCAGCTTAGGAGGACGAGTCTCCTACGAGCAGTACTTC
CASSLGGRVSYEQYF
>12|TRBV10-3|TRBJ1-1|TRBD1|-
TGTGCCACCACAGGGGGCGCCACTGAAGCTTTCTTT
CATTGGATEAFF
>15|TRBV2|TRBJ2-2|-|-
TGTGCCAGCAGCGACTGGACAGCGAACACCGGGGAGCTGTTTTTT
CASSDWTANTGELFF
>12|TRBV6-5|TRBJ1-3|-|-
TGTGCCACCATCGGGGCTGGAAACACCATATATTTT
CATIGAGNTIYF
>15|TRBV30|TRBJ2-7|TRBD1|-
TGTGCCTGGAGTGTAGCACAGGGGGCGAGGTACGAGCAGTACTTC
CAWSVAQGARYEQYF
>14|TRBV5-1|TRBJ2-7|TRBD1|-
TGCGCCAGCAGCGCGGGACAGGGATATGGCGAGCAGTACTTC
CASSAGQGYGEQYF